The source of this T cell receptor (beta chain) is a study of blood T cell repertoires in COVID-19. Data came from immunoSEQ multiplex PCR; TCRdb stores just in-frame clones and leaves some out. Of about 150,000 clones in the sample, around 82% were seen once. Germline V gene data show CDR1 as SGHAT and CDR2 as FQNNGV. The CDR3 runs to 18 residues. V dropped 5 bases and J dropped 2; count of bases not matched to a gene: 14. Sequencing used PBMCs or T cells enriched from blood (not recorded which). The TCR comes from a woman between 50 and 59 years old who had recovered from COVID-19. The chain links TRBV11-2 to TRBJ2-1; 8 nucleotides line up with TRBD1. The CDR3 nucleotides read TGTGCCAGCAGCCATACTCTCTCCCGGACAGGGCCCTACAATGAGCAGTTCTTC. Its translation is CASSHTLSRTGPYNEQFF.